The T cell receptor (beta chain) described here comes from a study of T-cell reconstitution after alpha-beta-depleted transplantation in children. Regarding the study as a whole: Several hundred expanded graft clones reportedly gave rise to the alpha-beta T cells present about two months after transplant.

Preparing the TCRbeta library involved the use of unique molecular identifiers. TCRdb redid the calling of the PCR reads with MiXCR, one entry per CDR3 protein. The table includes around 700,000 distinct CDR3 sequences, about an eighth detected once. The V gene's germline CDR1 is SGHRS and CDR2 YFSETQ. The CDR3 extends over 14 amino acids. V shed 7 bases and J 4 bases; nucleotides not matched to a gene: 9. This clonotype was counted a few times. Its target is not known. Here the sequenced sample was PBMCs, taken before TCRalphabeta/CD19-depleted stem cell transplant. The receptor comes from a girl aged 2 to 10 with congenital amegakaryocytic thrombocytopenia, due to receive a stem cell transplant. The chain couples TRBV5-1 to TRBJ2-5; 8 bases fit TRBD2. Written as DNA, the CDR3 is TGCGCCAGCTTAGAGACTAGCGCATCAGAGACCCAGTACTTC. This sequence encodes CASLETSASETQYF.